This TCR beta chain was captured in a study of cytomegalovirus exposure and HLA in healthy donors. Overall study findings and caveats: Later on, an analysis found that several of the most significant clusters appeared to be linked to common viral pathogens, which included parvovirus B19.

Primers: 60 Vbeta forward and 13 Jbeta reverse. TCRdb's table, derived via immunoSEQ multiplex PCR, lists solely in-frame clones and lacks some. The sample yields roughly 200,000 clones, 70% to 80% seen once. This CDR3 comprises 15 residues. The V end was cut by 3 bases, the J end by 5 bases, with 17 bases between. CDR1 is SGHTA, CDR2 FQGTGA, per germline. As concerns this clone: Its antigen remains unidentified.

This clonotype originated in a woman in her 30s in good health and CMV-seropositive. The specimen was PBMCs. The chain employs TRBV7-3 and TRBJ2-7; D possibly corresponds to TRBD2 (6 bases). The CDR3 DNA reads TGTGCCAGCAGCTTTTCTAGCGAGAGCATCGACGAGCAGTACTTC. Its protein product is CASSFSSESIDEQYF.